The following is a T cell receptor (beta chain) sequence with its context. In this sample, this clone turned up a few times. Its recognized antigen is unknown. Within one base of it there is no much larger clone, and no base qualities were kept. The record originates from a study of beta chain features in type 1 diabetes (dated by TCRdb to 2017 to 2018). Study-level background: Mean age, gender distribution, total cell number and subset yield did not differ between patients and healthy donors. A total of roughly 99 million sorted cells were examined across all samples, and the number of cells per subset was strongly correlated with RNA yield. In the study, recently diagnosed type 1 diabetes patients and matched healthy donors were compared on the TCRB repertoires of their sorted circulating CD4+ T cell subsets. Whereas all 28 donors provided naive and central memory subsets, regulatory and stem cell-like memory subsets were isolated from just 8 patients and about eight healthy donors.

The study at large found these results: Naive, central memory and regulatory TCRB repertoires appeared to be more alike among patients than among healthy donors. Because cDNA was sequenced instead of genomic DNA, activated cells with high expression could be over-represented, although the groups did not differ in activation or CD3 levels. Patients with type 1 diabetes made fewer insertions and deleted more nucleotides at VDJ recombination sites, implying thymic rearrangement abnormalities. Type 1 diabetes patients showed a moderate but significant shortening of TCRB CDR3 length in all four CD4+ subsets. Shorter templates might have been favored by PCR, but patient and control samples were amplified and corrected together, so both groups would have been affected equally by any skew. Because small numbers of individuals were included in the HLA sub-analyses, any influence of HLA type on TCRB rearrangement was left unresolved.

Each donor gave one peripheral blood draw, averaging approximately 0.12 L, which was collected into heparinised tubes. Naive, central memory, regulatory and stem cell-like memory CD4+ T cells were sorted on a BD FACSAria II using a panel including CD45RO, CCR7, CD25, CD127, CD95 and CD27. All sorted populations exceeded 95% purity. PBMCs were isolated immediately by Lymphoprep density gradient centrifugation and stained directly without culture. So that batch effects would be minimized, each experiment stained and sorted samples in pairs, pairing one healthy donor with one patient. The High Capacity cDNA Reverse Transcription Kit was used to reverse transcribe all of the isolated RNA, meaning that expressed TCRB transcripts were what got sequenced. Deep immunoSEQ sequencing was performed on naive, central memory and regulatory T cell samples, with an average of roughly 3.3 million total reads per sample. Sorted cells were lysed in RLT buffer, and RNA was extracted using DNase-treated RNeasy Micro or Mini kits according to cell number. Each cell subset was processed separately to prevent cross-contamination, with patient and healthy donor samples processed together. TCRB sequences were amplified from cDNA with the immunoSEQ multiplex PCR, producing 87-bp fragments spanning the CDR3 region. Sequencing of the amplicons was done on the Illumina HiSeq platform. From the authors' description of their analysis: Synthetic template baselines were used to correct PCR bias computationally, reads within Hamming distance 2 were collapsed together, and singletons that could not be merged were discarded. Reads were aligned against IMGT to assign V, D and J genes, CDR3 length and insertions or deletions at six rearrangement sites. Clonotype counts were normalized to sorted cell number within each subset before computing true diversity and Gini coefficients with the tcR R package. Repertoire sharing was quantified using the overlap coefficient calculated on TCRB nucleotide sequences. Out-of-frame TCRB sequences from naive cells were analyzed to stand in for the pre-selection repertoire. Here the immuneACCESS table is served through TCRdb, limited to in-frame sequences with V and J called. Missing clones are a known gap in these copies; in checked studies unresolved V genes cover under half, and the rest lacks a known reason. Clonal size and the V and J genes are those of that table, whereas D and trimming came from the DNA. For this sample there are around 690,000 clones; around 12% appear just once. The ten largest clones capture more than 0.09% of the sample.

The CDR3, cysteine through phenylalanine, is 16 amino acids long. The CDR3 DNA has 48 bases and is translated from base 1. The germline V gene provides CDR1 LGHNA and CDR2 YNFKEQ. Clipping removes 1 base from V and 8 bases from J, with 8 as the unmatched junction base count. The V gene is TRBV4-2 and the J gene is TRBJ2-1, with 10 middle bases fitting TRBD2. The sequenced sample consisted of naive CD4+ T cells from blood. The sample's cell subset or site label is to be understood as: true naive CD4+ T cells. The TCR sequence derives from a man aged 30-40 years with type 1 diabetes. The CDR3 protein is CASSQVKSGGAHEQFF. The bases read TGTGCCAGCAGCCAAGTAAAAAGCGGGGGGGCCCATGAGCAGTTCTTC.